This TCR beta chain was captured by sequencing in a study of T-cell memory formation after mild COVID-19. Study results and caveats: Contracting clones localized mainly to CM and EM when CD4+ and mainly to EMRA when CD8+. Clones contracting over day 15 to 85 were CD4/CD8 balanced, with later expanders leaning CD4+. Whether day 37 second-wave clones are SARS-CoV-2-specific was not confirmed.

TCR alpha and TCR beta cDNA libraries carrying sample barcodes and UMIs came from 5'RACE with constant-segment primers. MiXCR was run by TCRdb on the 5' RACE reads, yielding one entry per CDR3 protein. The table has roughly 350,000 distinct CDR3 sequences, around 13% seen once. Worth noting for this clonotype: No antigen is known for it.

The CDR3 is made up of 13 amino acids. Trimming removed 1 base from V and 11 bases from J, with 12 bases in between. Germline assignment: CDR1 SEHNR and CDR2 FQNEAQ (reference sequence). The TCR comes from a young man who had mild COVID-19 (a few samples of this study predate the infection). Cell type and time point are not known. Sequencing was carried out using PBMCs or a T cell subset sorted from them (not recorded which). The chain combines TRBV7-9 with TRBJ2-1; D is perhaps TRBD2 (6 bases). This CDR3 is CASSLDRGFKQFF. The CDR3 DNA is TGTGCCAGCAGCTTAGATCGGGGGTTTAAGCAGTTCTTC.